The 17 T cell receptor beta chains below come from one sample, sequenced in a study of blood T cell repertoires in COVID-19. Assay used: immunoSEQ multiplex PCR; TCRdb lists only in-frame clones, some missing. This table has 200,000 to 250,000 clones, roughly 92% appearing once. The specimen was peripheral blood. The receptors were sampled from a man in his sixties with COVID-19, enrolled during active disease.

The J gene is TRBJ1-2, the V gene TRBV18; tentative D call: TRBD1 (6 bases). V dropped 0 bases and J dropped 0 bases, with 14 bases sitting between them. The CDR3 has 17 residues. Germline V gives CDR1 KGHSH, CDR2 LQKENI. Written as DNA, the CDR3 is TGTGCCAGCTCACCACCGATCGGGCAGGGGACTAACTATGGCTACACCTTC. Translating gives CASSPPIGQGTNYGYTF.

CDR3 in amino acids: CASSLLISRIAGINTEAFF. CDR3 nucleotide sequence: TGCGCCAGCAGCTTGCTTATCTCAAGGATTGCAGGGATTAACACTGAAGCTTTCTTT. The chain links TRBV5-1 to TRBJ1-1, with D maybe TRBD1 (5 bases). The V end was cut by 1 base, the J end by 2 bases, with 24 bases between. The CDR3 length is 19 residues. Germline V gives CDR1 SGHRS, CDR2 YFSETQ.

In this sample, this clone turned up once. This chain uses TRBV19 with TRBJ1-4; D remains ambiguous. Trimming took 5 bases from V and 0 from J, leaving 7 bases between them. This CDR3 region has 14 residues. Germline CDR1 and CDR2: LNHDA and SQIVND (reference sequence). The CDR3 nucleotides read TGTGCCAGTAGTCAGCTAGCAACTAATGAAAAACTGTTTTTT. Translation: CASSQLATNEKLFF.

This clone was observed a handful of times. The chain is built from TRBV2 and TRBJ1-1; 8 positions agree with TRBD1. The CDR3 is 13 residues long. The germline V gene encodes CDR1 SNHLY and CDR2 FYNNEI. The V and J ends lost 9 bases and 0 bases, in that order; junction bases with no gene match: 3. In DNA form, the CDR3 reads TGTGCCAGAGGACAGGGCATGAACACTGAAGCTTTCTTT. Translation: CARGQGMNTEAFF. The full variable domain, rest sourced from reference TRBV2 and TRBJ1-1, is EPEVTQTPSHQVTQMGQEVILRCVPISNHLYFYWYRQILGQKVEFLVSFYNNEISEKSEIFDDQFSVERPDGSNFTLKIRSTKLEDSAMYFCARGQGMNTEAFFGQGTRLTVV.

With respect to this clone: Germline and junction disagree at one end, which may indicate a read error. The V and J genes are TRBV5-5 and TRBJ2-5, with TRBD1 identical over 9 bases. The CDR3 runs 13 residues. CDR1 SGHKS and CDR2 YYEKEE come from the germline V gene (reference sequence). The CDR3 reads CASSWDRVEAQYF. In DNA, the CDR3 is TGTGCCAGCAGCTGGGACAGGGTAGAGGCCCAGTACTTC. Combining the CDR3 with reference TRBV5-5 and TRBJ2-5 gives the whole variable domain DAGVTQSPTHLIKTRGQQVTLRCSPISGHKSVSWYQQVLGQGPQFIFQYYEKEERGRGNFPDRFSARQFPNYSSELNVNALLLGDSALYLCASSWDRVEAQYFGPGTRLLVL.

CDR3 nucleotides: TGTGCCAGCAGTTCCCCGGGACAGGGATCGGGGGAGCTGTTTTTT. This codes for CASSSPGQGSGELFF. The V and J genes are TRBV28 and TRBJ2-2; the match to TRBD1 covers 9 bases. Germline CDR1 and CDR2: MDHEN and SYDVKM. Trimming at V came to 4 bases and at J to 8 bases, leaving 8 bases not matched to a gene. There are 15 residues in the CDR3.

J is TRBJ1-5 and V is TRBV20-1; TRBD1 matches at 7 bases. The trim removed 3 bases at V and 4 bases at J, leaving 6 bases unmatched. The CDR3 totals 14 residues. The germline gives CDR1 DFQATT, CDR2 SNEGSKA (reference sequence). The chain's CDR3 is CSASTRDRNQPQHF. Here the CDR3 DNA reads TGCAGTGCTAGTACCCGGGACAGAAATCAGCCCCAGCATTTT.

CDR3 coding DNA: TGTGCCAGCAGACTGACTAGCGGGAGATACGAGCAGTACTTC. This encodes CASRLTSGRYEQYF. V and J are TRBV27 and TRBJ2-7; 12 nucleotides align to TRBD2. Germline V CDR1 and CDR2: MNHEY, SMNVEV (reference sequence). Unmatched junction bases numbered 4, after V lost 6 bases and J lost 4 bases. CDR3 length: 14 residues.

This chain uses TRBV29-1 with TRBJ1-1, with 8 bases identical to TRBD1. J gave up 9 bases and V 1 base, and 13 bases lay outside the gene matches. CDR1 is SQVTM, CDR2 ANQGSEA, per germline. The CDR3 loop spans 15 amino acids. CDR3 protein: CSVEVPGTGPTKAFF. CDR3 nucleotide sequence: TGCAGCGTTGAAGTACCGGGGACAGGACCGACGAAAGCTTTCTTT. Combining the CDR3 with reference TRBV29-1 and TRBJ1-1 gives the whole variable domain SAVISQKPSRDICQRGTSLTIQCQVDSQVTMMFWYRQQPGQSLTLIATANQGSEATYESGFVIDKFPISRPNLTFSTLTVSNMSPEDSSIYLCSVEVPGTGPTKAFFGQGTRLTVV.

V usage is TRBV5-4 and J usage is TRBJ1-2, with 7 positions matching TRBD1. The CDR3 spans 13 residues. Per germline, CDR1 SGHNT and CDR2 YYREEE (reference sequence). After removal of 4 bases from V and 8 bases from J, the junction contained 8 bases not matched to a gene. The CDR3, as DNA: TGTGCCAGCAGCCAGACAGGGATAATCGGCTACACCTTC. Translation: CASSQTGIIGYTF.

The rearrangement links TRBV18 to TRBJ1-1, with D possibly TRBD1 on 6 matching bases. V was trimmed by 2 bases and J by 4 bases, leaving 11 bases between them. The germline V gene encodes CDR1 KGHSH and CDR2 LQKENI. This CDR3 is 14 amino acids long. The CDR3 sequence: CASSPAGAGTEAFF. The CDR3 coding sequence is TGTGCCAGCTCACCAGCGGGGGCTGGCACTGAAGCTTTCTTT.

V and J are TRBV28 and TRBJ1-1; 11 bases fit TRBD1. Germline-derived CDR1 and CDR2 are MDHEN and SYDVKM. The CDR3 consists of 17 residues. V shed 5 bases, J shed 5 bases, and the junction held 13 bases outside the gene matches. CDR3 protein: CASSRSGTGGRRTEAFF. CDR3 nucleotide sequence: TGTGCCAGCAGTAGATCCGGGACAGGGGGGAGGAGGACTGAAGCTTTCTTT.

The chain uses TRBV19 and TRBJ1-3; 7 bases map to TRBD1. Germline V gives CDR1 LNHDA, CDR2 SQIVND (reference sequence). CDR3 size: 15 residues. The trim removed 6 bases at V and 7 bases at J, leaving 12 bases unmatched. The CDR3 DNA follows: TGTGCCAGTAGAGGACAGGCCGTTCTGGGGAACACCATATATTTT. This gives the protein CASRGQAVLGNTIYF.

The CDR3 sequence is CASSERRGSSYNSPLHF. The CDR3 bases are TGTGCCAGCAGTGAACGGCGGGGTAGCTCCTATAATTCACCCCTCCACTTT. The chain carries TRBV6-1 and TRBJ1-6, with unresolved D. The germline V and J ends were trimmed by 2 bases and 0 bases, with 11 bases remaining between them. From germline, CDR1 is MNHNS and CDR2 SASEGT. This CDR3 has 17 amino acids.

CDR3: CATSREQGIYEQYF. The CDR3 DNA is TGTGCCACCAGCAGAGAACAGGGGATATACGAGCAGTACTTC. The rearrangement links TRBV15 to TRBJ2-7; 7 bases match TRBD1. CDR1 is LNHNV and CDR2 is YYDKDF in the germline V gene (reference sequence). V shed 0 bases, J shed 4 bases, and the junction held 3 bases outside the gene matches. The CDR3 length is 14 residues. The entire variable domain, with the rest obtained from reference TRBV15 and TRBJ2-7, is as follows: DAMVIQNPRYQVTQFGKPVTLSCSQTLNHNVMYWYQQKSSQAPKLLFHYYDKDFNNEADTPDNFQSRRPNTSFCFLDIRSPGLGDTAMYLCATSREQGIYEQYFGPGTRLTVT.

The CDR3 DNA sequence: TGTGCCAGCAGCCAAGATAGCCGGATGAAAGAAGCTTTCTTT. Protein sequence: CASSQDSRMKEAFF. The V and J genes are TRBV3-1 (or the pseudogene TRBV3-2) and TRBJ1-1; no definite D call. This CDR3 has 14 residues. CDR1 LGHDT and CDR2 YNNKEL come from the germline V gene (reference sequence). V lost 0 bases to trimming and J lost 8 bases, with 13 bases between them.

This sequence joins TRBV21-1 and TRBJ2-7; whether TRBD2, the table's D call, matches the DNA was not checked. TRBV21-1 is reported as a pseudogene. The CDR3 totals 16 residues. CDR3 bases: TGTGCCAGCAGCAAAGGAAGACTAGCGGTAACCTACGAGCAGTACTTC. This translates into CASSKGRLAVTYEQYF.